Each of the 30 T cell receptor beta chains below was sequenced from the same sample in a study of shared clonotypes between healthy human individuals. Profiling relied on immunoSEQ multiplex PCR, and the TCRdb table lists in-frame clones only, not all of them. In the table there are about 2 million clones, around 95% of which are singletons. The specimen sequenced was naive CD4+ T cells sorted from blood. Subset of the sample: CD45RA+ positively selected. The receptors here all came from a man between 18 and 35 years old in good health.

The rearrangement links TRBV5-6 to TRBJ1-1, with D tentatively TRBD1 (5 bases). V was cut by 2 bases and J by 4 bases, with 9 bases left in between. CDR3 length equals 13 residues. Germline V gene lookup returns CDR1 SGHDT and CDR2 YYEEEE. The CDR3 DNA reads as TGTGCCAGCAGCTTCCCTGGGGGCACTGAAGCTTTCTTT. It yields the protein CASSFPGGTEAFF.

V and J are TRBV5-1 and TRBJ2-1; 9 bases line up with TRBD2. Germline CDR1 reads SGHRS; CDR2 reads YFSETQ. Germline trimming cut 0 bases from V and 6 bases from J; bases unmatched to any gene: 4. The CDR3 totals 15 residues. This CDR3 is CASSLDGGRANEQFF. The CDR3 region has the DNA TGCGCCAGCAGCTTGGATGGCGGGAGGGCCAATGAGCAGTTCTTC. Filled out from reference TRBV5-1 and TRBJ2-1, the complete variable domain reads KAGVTQTPRYLIKTRGQQVTLSCSPISGHRSVSWYQQTPGQGLQFLFEYFSETQRNKGNFPGRFSGRQFSNSRSEMNVSTLELGDSALYLCASSLDGGRANEQFFGPGTRLTVL.

The chain employs TRBV11-2 and TRBJ2-1, with TRBD1 identical over 7 bases. With 5 bases clipped from V and 6 bases from J, the junction kept 10 bases outside the gene matches. The CDR3 extends over 15 amino acids. The germline V gene encodes CDR1 SGHAT and CDR2 FQNNGV. The CDR3 spells CASSTYRGRSNEQFF. The CDR3 DNA reads TGTGCCAGCAGCACATACAGGGGACGGAGCAATGAGCAGTTCTTC.

The rearrangement links TRBV10-1 to TRBJ2-1; the match to TRBD2 covers 9 bases. This CDR3 contains 16 residues. V lost 0 bases to trimming and J lost 6 bases; unmatched junction nucleotides: 6. Germline CDR1 and CDR2: WNHNN and SYGVQD (reference sequence). The chain's CDR3 is CASSESGTSPLNEQFF. The CDR3 DNA is TGCGCCAGCAGTGAGTCGGGGACTAGCCCACTCAATGAGCAGTTCTTC.

V and J are TRBV6-6 and TRBJ2-3; 9 bases are shared with TRBD1. Per germline, CDR1 MNHNY and CDR2 SVGAGI (reference sequence). The CDR3 has 15 amino acids. V lost 6 bases and J lost 4; bases outside the gene matches: 8. This CDR3 is CASSSGQGISDTQYF. CDR3 in DNA: TGTGCCAGCAGCTCTGGACAGGGGATTTCAGATACGCAGTATTTT.

The chain joins TRBV30 to TRBJ1-1, with D possibly matching TRBD1 (5 bases). This CDR3 comprises 14 residues. Germline CDR1 reads GTSNPN; CDR2 reads SVGIG (reference sequence). Deletions cut 4 bases from V and 4 bases from J, with 16 bases between. The CDR3 reads CAWTLRVGATEAFF. CDR3 sequence (DNA): TGTGCCTGGACCCTACGGGTAGGGGCCACTGAAGCTTTCTTT.

V and J are TRBV6-6 and TRBJ1-3; 7 bases fit TRBD1. The CDR3 extends over 16 amino acids. The junction had 9 bases not matched to a gene; V was cut back by 7 bases and J by 0 bases. Germline V gene data show CDR1 as MNHNY and CDR2 as SVGAGI (reference sequence). The CDR3 nucleotides are TGTGCCAGCACGACAGGGCGGCACCTCTCTGGAAACACCATATATTTT. This translates into CASTTGRHLSGNTIYF.

The CDR3 DNA reads TGTGCCAGCAGTGAAGCCGGGAGCGGCAATCAGCCCCAGCATTTT. Amino acid sequence: CASSEAGSGNQPQHF. J is TRBJ1-5 and V is TRBV6-1; D is ambiguous. The V gene's germline CDR1 is MNHNS and CDR2 SASEGT. With 0 bases removed from V and 2 bases from J, the gap between germline ends came to 8 bases. CDR3 length: 15 residues.

This clone was seen only a few times. V is TRBV19 and J is TRBJ2-7, with no clear D. There are 12 residues in the CDR3. The germline V gene has CDR1 LNHDA and CDR2 SQIVND (reference sequence). V lost 9 bases, J lost 6 bases, and 15 bases lay in between. CDR3 region: CARAQPPGEQYF. In DNA, the CDR3 is TGTGCCAGAGCACAGCCCCCCGGCGAGCAGTACTTC.

The V gene is TRBV30, the J gene TRBJ2-1, with 9 bases identical to TRBD2. The CDR3 extends over 13 amino acids. After removal of 4 bases from V and 2 bases from J, the junction contained 0 bases not matched to a gene. Germline V lookup: CDR1 GTSNPN, CDR2 SVGIG (reference sequence). The CDR3 here is CAWTSGAYNEQFF. Written as DNA, the CDR3 is TGTGCCTGGACTAGCGGGGCCTACAATGAGCAGTTCTTC.

The chain combines TRBV7-9 with TRBJ1-2; 10 bases agree with TRBD1. The CDR3 is 14 residues long. Germline CDR1 SEHNR, CDR2 FQNEAQ (reference sequence). V was clipped by 7 bases and J by 2 bases; unmatched bases: 4. CDR3 residues: CASTTGQGNYGYTF. CDR3 DNA sequence: TGTGCCAGCACAACGGGACAGGGGAACTATGGCTACACCTTC.

The rearrangement uses TRBV6-5 and TRBJ2-7; the D gene could be TRBD1 or TRBD2 (5 bases each). V lost 0 bases and J lost 4, with 10 bases in between. CDR1 and CDR2 (germline): MNHEY, SVGAGI. The CDR3 length is 14 residues. This CDR3 reads CASSYSRGQYEQYF. CDR3 bases: TGTGCCAGCAGTTACTCGAGGGGTCAGTACGAGCAGTACTTC.

The rearrangement links TRBV30 to TRBJ2-5, with D tentatively TRBD2 (5 bases). Trimming shortened V by 5 bases and J by 7 bases, and 17 bases separated the two germline ends. The CDR3 is 13 amino acids. CDR1 is GTSNPN and CDR2 is SVGIG in the germline V gene (reference sequence). CDR3 in amino acids: CAWEREASGTQYF. As DNA, the CDR3 is TGTGCCTGGGAACGGGAAGCCTCAGGGACCCAGTACTTC.

This chain connects TRBV6-5 to TRBJ1-2; D is unresolved. The CDR3 extends over 13 amino acids. The V and J ends lost 2 bases and 7 bases respectively, with 11 bases between them. Germline V gene data show CDR1 as MNHEY and CDR2 as SVGAGI. The CDR3 loop is CASSYPGSGGYTF. The CDR3 region has the DNA TGTGCCAGCAGTTACCCTGGATCGGGTGGCTACACCTTC.

V and J are TRBV7-2 and TRBJ2-3; the D gene is possibly TRBD1 (6 bases). Germline lookup yields CDR1 SGHTA and CDR2 FQGNSA. This CDR3 is 15 amino acids long. Trimming stripped 4 bases from V and 4 bases from J, with 15 bases between. The CDR3 region is CASSYRTGLADTQYF. The CDR3 DNA reads TGTGCCAGCAGCTACCGAACAGGGTTGGCAGATACGCAGTATTTT.

This sequence joins TRBV5-4 and TRBJ2-2; TRBD2 agrees at 8 bases. The CDR3 runs 15 residues. After removal of 4 bases from V and 5 bases from J, the junction contained 7 bases not matched to a gene. Per the germline V gene, CDR1 is SGHNT and CDR2 is YYREEE (reference sequence). This CDR3 is CASSPGGPNTGELFF. CDR3 sequence (DNA): TGTGCCAGCAGCCCGGGGGGGCCAAATACCGGGGAGCTGTTTTTT.

The chain's CDR3 is CASREGTLNEKLFF. DNA for the CDR3: TGCGCCAGCAGGGAAGGGACCCTTAATGAAAAACTGTTTTTT. The V and J genes are TRBV5-1 and TRBJ1-4, with D possibly TRBD1 on 5 matching bases. Germline-derived CDR1 and CDR2 are SGHRS and YFSETQ. Between the trimmed V and J ends, which lost 5 bases and 4 bases, there was a span of 12 bases. This CDR3 has 14 residues.

V usage is TRBV6-1 and J usage is TRBJ1-2, with 8 bases that match TRBD1. CDR1 MNHNS and CDR2 SASEGT come from the germline V gene. V shed 2 bases and J 7 bases; nucleotides not matched to a gene: 6. The CDR3 totals 14 residues. The CDR3 is CASSETGGQAGYTF. In DNA form, the CDR3 reads TGTGCCAGCAGTGAAACAGGGGGTCAGGCTGGCTACACCTTC.

This chain links TRBV7-2 with TRBJ2-7; TRBD1 matches 9 bases. Germline V lookup: CDR1 SGHTA, CDR2 FQGNSA. The CDR3 totals 16 residues. V shed 4 bases and J 1 base; nucleotides not matched to a gene: 8. The CDR3 region has the DNA TGTGCCAGCAGCTCCCGCAACGGACAGGGGTCCTACGAGCAGTACTTC. Amino acids: CASSSRNGQGSYEQYF.

The CDR3 protein is CASSRDRGLTEAFF. The CDR3 coding sequence is TGCGCCAGCAGCCGGGACAGGGGGCTCACTGAAGCTTTCTTT. The genes are TRBV10-1 and TRBJ1-1, with 12 bases identical to TRBD1. CDR1 WNHNN and CDR2 SYGVQD come from the germline V gene (reference sequence). The CDR3 totals 14 residues. Trimming removed 6 bases from V and 4 bases from J; junction bases left unmatched: 3.

The chain combines TRBV6-5 with TRBJ2-1; 13 bases align to TRBD2. Germline loops: CDR1 MNHEY, CDR2 SVGAGI. Germline trimming cut 7 bases from V and 9 bases from J; bases unmatched to any gene: 9. The CDR3 consists of 15 residues. The DNA for the CDR3 is TGTGCCAGCACTACGGGACTAGCGGGGTATGGTGAGCAGTTCTTC. It yields the protein CASTTGLAGYGEQFF.

The J gene is TRBJ1-4, the V gene TRBV4-1, with a possible D match to TRBD1 (5 bases). The CDR3 runs 18 residues. Germline lookup yields CDR1 MGHRA and CDR2 YSYEKL. Trimming pared 0 bases from V and 0 bases from J, leaving 14 bases between. The CDR3 is CASSQEAILTATNEKLFF. CDR3 nucleotides: TGCGCCAGCAGCCAAGAGGCGATCTTGACAGCAACTAATGAAAAACTGTTTTTT.

This rearrangement joins TRBV6-1 to TRBJ2-5; D is possibly TRBD2 (6 bases). Germline V CDR1 and CDR2: MNHNS, SASEGT. V was pared by 5 bases and J by 0 bases, with 13 bases between. CDR3 size: 15 residues. The CDR3 protein is CASSSVRDYQETQYF. The CDR3 DNA reads as TGTGCCAGCAGTTCCGTCCGGGACTACCAAGAGACCCAGTACTTC.

This sequence joins TRBV6-5 and TRBJ2-2; 7 bases align to TRBD1. J lost 3 bases, V lost 6 bases, and 7 bases had no gene match. Germline-derived CDR1 and CDR2 are MNHEY and SVGAGI. The CDR3 totals 15 residues. Here the CDR3 DNA reads TGTGCCAGCAGCCACTTCGACAGGGACACCGGGGAGCTGTTTTTT. Protein product: CASSHFDRDTGELFF.

The chain joins TRBV2 to TRBJ2-7; 7 nucleotides align to TRBD1. Trimming at V came to 6 bases and at J to 7 bases, leaving 9 bases not matched to a gene. This CDR3 contains 13 residues. Germline V gene data show CDR1 as SNHLY and CDR2 as FYNNEI. The CDR3: CASSRDSLGEQYF. In nucleotides, the CDR3 is TGTGCCAGCAGCCGGGACAGCCTGGGAGAGCAGTACTTC.

This rearrangement joins TRBV19 to TRBJ1-5, with 10 bases fitting TRBD1. The J segment lost 0 bases and the V segment lost 6 bases, leaving 11 bases of the junction unmatched. The CDR3 totals 18 residues. Germline V gives CDR1 LNHDA, CDR2 SQIVND (reference sequence). CDR3 residues: CASRRGTGVVYSNQPQHF. CDR3 nucleotides: TGTGCCAGTAGGAGGGGGACAGGGGTTGTGTATAGCAATCAGCCCCAGCATTTT.

This clone has just one count. The gene calls are TRBV28 and TRBJ2-3; 11 positions match TRBD2. V trimming: 6 bases; J trimming: 4 bases; junction bases outside the gene matches: 12. The CDR3 loop spans 17 amino acids. Looked up from germline, CDR1 is MDHEN and CDR2 is SYDVKM. The CDR3 DNA follows: TGTGCCAGCAGCCGCCTAGGGGTAGCGGGGGGGGCAGATACGCAGTATTTT. This sequence encodes CASSRLGVAGGADTQYF. Supplemented by reference TRBV28 and TRBJ2-3, the full variable domain reads DVKVTQSSRYLVKRTGEKVFLECVQDMDHENMFWYRQDPGLGLRLIYFSYDVKMKEKGDIPEGYSVSREKKERFSLILESASTNQTSMYLCASSRLGVAGGADTQYFGPGTRLTVL.

V is TRBV6-1 and J is TRBJ2-4; D unresolved. The V end was cut by 6 bases, the J end by 8 bases, with 17 bases between. CDR3 length equals 14 residues. Germline CDR1 reads MNHNS; CDR2 reads SASEGT. In nucleotides, the CDR3 is TGTGCCAGCAGATCGGGTCTTCCTTCGGACATTCAGTACTTC. Its translation is CASRSGLPSDIQYF.

This chain connects TRBV30 to TRBJ2-7; D not certain. V was clipped by 1 base and J by 2 bases, with 12 bases between them. Germline CDR1 GTSNPN, CDR2 SVGIG (reference sequence). CDR3 size: 14 residues. The chain's CDR3 is CAWSGTNTAYEQYF. In nucleotides, the CDR3 is TGTGCCTGGAGTGGAACAAACACCGCCTACGAGCAGTACTTC.

This clone was observed once. The V gene is TRBV28, the J gene TRBJ2-7, with D possibly TRBD1 on 6 matching bases. The CDR3 extends over 16 amino acids. Germline CDR1 is MDHEN and CDR2 is SYDVKM. V lost 5 bases, J lost 6 bases, and 23 bases lay in between. In DNA, the CDR3 is TGTGCCAGCAGTGCCCAGACAGGTCGAGGGGTTGGCGAGCAGTACTTC. Amino acids: CASSAQTGRGVGEQYF. Filled out from reference TRBV28 and TRBJ2-7, the complete variable domain reads DVKVTQSSRYLVKRTGEKVFLECVQDMDHENMFWYRQDPGLGLRLIYFSYDVKMKEKGDIPEGYSVSREKKERFSLILESASTNQTSMYLCASSAQTGRGVGEQYFGPGTRLTVT.